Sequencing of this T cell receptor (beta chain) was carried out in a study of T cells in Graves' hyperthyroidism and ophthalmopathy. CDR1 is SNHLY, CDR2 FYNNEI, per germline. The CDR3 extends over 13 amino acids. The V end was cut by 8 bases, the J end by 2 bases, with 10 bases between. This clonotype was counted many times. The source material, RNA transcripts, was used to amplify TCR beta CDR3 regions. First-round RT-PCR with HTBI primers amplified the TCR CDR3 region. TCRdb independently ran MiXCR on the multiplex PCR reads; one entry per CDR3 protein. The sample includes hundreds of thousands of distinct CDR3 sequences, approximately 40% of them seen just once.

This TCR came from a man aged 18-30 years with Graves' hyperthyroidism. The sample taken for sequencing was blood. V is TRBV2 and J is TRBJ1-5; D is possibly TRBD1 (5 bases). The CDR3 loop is CASSGRGNQPQHF. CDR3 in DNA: TGTGCCAGCTCAGGGAGGGGCAATCAGCCCCAGCATTTT.